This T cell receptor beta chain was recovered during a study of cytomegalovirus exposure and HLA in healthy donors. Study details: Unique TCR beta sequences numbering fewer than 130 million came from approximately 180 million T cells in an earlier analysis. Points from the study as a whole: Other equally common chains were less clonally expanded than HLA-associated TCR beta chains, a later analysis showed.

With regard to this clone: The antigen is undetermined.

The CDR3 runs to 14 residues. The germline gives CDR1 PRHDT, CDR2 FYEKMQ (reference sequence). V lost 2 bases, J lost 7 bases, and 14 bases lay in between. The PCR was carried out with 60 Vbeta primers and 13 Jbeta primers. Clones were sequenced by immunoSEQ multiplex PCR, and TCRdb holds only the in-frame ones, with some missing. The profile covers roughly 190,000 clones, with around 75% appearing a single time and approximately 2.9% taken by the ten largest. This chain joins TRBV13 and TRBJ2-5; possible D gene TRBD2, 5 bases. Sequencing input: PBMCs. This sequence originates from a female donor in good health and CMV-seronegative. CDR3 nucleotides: TGTGCCAGCAGCTTACGCCCCGGGATTGGGACCCAGTACTTC. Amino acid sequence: CASSLRPGIGTQYF.